This TCR beta chain is from a study of blood T cell repertoires in COVID-19 (dated by TCRdb to 2019 to 2021). In the study overall: Samples covering the acute and convalescent phases of COVID-19 were provided by collaborators in the United States, Italy and Spain. The material from the prospective study consisted of cDNA or gDNA derived from T cells, B-cell-depleted T cells, or PBMCs. Subjects who had been exposed to COVID-19, were actively infected with it, or had recovered from it provided the deeply sampled blood TCRbeta repertoires that made up the dataset. A freely available public database, intended as a resource for researchers studying the immune response to SARS-CoV-2, is where the repertoires were released. Samples came from the ongoing ImmuneRACE study (first 160 participants) plus 1,254 subjects from 6 global collaborators. A de-identified subject ID, COVID-19 status, age in years and sex were almost always included in the sample metadata. Where HLA class I and class II types were available, the types were taken from metadata supplied by the sample provider, not from assay-based typing. Overall results and qualifications from the work: Clinical and demographic metadata were provided uncurated, with the amount varying by source and participant.

A remark on this clone: Its antigen remains undetermined. No much larger clonotype is one base removed from it; base qualities were not supplied.

Spanning cysteine to phenylalanine, the CDR3 consists of 15 amino acids. The CDR3 DNA has 45 bases and is translated from base 1. V lost 1 base and J lost 0 bases, and the count of bases not matched to a germline gene is 3. Based on the germline V gene (reference sequence), the CDR1 and CDR2 sequences are LNHNV and YYDKDF. Collaborating institutions collected whole blood in K2EDTA tubes following their own protocols. Collaborator samples were shipped for TCRbeta analysis as frozen whole blood, isolated PBMCs, or DNA extracted from either sample type. TCRbeta CDR3 regions were amplified from genomic DNA using the immunoSEQ Assay, a bias-controlled multiplex PCR. On the study's bioinformatics: Nucleated cell counts per sample were estimated from amplification of reference gene primers within the assay. Sequence reads were collapsed and filtered to measure the absolute abundance of every unique TCRbeta CDR3 rearrangement. For each sample, productive Simpson clonality was calculated as the square root of Simpson's diversity index over productive rearrangements. Imported from immuneACCESS, the table was reduced by TCRdb to in-frame sequences with V and J called. These copies leave out some clones; in studies compared against another copy, an unresolved V gene accounts for under half, and the cause of the remainder is not known. D and trimming come from the DNA, and the V and J calls and clone size come from that table. The sample has about 200,000 clones on record, almost 85% of them singletons. The ten largest clones take up approximately 12% of the sample.

The rearrangement joined TRBV15 to TRBJ2-7; 7 central nucleotides agree with TRBD2. Specimen: peripheral blood. This clonotype originated in a woman aged 40 to 55 with acute or convalescent COVID-19. This receptor has the CDR3 CATSRVGGSSYEQYF. The sequenced DNA: TGTGCCACCAGCAGAGTCGGGGGGTCCTCCTACGAGCAGTACTTC. Full variable domain (CDR3 extended with the reference TRBV15 and TRBJ2-7 proteins): DAMVIQNPRYQVTQFGKPVTLSCSQTLNHNVMYWYQQKSSQAPKLLFHYYDKDFNNEADTPDNFQSRRPNTSFCFLDIRSPGLGDTAMYLCATSRVGGSSYEQYFGPGTRLTVT.